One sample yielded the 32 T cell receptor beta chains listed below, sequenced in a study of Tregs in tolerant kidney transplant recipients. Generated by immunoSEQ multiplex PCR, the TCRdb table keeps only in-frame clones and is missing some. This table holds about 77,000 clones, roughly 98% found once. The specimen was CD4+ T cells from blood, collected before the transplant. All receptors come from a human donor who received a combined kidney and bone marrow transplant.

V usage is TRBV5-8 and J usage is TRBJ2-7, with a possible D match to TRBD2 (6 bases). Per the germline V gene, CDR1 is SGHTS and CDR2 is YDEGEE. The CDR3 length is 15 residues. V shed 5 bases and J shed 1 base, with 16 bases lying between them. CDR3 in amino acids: CASRAPGGASYEQYF. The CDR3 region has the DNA TGTGCCAGCAGGGCCCCCGGGGGAGCATCCTACGAGCAGTACTTC.

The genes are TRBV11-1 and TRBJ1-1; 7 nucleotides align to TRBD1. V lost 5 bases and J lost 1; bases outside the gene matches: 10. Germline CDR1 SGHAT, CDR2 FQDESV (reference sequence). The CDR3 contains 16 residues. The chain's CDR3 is CASSLGRDRRNTEAFF. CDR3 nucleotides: TGTGCCAGCAGCCTAGGCCGGGACAGACGGAACACTGAAGCTTTCTTT.

CDR3 in amino acids: CASSLGGERETQYF. The CDR3 bases are TGTGCCAGCAGCCTAGGAGGGGAGCGAGAGACCCAGTACTTC. The chain employs TRBV6-6 and TRBJ2-5; maybe TRBD2 (6 bases). Germline V CDR1 and CDR2: MNHNY, SVGAGI (reference sequence). CDR3 size: 14 residues. The germline V and J ends were trimmed by 6 bases and 4 bases, with 15 bases remaining between them.

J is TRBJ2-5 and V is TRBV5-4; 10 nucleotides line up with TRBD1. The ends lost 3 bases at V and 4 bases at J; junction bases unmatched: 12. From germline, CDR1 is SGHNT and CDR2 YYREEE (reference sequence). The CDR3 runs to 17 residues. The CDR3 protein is CASSSPAPGQGLETQYF. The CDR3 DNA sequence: TGTGCCAGCAGCTCGCCCGCCCCGGGACAGGGGTTAGAGACCCAGTACTTC.

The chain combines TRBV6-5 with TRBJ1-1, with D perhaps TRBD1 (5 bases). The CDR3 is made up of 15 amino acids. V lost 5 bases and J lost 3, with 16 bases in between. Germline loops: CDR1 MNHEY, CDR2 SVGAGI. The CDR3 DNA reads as TGTGCCAGCAGTGCTCGAACGGGACTCTACACTGAAGCTTTCTTT. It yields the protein CASSARTGLYTEAFF.

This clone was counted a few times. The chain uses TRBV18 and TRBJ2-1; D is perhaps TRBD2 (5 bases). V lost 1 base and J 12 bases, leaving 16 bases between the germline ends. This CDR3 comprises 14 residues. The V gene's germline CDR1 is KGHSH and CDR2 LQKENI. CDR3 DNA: TGTGCCAGCTCACCACAGACTAATACAATGACGCAGTTCTTC. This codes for CASSPQTNTMTQFF.

The CDR3, as DNA: TGTGCCAGCAGATCAGGGGACAATGAGCAGTTCTTC. As protein: CASRSGDNEQFF. V usage is TRBV28 and J usage is TRBJ2-1, with D tentatively TRBD1 (6 bases). The V and J ends lost 6 bases and 5 bases respectively, with 8 bases between them. This CDR3 region has 12 residues. CDR1 is MDHEN and CDR2 is SYDVKM in the germline V gene.

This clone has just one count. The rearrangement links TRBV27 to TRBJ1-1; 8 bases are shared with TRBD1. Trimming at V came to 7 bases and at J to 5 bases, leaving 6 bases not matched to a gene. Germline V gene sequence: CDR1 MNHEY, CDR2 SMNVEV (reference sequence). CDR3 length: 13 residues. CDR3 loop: CASNLGQGTEAFF. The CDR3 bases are TGTGCCAGCAACCTTGGACAGGGAACTGAAGCTTTCTTT.

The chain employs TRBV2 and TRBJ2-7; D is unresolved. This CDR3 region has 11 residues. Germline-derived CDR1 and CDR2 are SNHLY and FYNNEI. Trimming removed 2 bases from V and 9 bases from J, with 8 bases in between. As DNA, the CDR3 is TGTGCCAGCAGTGAAATTTCGTCGCAGTACTTC. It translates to CASSEISSQYF. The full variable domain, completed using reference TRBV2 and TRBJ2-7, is EPEVTQTPSHQVTQMGQEVILRCVPISNHLYFYWYRQILGQKVEFLVSFYNNEISEKSEIFDDQFSVERPDGSNFTLKIRSTKLEDSAMYFCASSEISSQYFGPGTRLTVT.

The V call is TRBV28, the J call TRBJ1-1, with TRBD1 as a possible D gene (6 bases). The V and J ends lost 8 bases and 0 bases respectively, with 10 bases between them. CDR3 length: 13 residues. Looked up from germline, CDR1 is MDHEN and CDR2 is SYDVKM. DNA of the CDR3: TGTGCCAGCGGACAGAGGGTGAACACTGAAGCTTTCTTT. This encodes CASGQRVNTEAFF.

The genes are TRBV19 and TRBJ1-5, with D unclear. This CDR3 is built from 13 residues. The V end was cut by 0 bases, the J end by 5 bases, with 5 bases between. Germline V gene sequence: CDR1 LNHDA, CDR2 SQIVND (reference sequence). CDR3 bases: TGTGCCAGTAGTATAGATCTTGATCAGCCCCAGCATTTT. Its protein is CASSIDLDQPQHF.

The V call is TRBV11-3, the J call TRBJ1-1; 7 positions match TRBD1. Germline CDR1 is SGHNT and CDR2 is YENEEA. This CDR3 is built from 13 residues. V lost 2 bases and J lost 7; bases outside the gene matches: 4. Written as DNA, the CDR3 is TGTGCCAGCAGCTTACTGAGGACAGGTGAAGCTTTCTTT. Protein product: CASSLLRTGEAFF.

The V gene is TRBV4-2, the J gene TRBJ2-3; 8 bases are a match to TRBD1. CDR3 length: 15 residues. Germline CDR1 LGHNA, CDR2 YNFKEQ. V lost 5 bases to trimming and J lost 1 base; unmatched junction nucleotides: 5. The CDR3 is CASSGGTGGTDTQYF. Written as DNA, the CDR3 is TGTGCCAGCAGCGGAGGGACAGGAGGCACAGATACGCAGTATTTT.

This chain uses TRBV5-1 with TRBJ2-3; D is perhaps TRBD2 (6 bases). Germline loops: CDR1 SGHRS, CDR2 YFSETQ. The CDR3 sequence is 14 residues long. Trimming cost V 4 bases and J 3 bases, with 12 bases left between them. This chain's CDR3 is CASSRRLETDTQYF. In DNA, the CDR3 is TGCGCCAGCAGCAGGCGACTAGAAACAGATACGCAGTATTTT.

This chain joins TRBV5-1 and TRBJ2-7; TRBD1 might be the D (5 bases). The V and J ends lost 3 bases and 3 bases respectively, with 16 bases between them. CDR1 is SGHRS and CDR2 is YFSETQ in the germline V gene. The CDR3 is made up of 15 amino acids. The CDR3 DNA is TGCGCCAGCAGCTCCGAACCGATTGACAGCTACGAGCAGTACTTC. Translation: CASSSEPIDSYEQYF.

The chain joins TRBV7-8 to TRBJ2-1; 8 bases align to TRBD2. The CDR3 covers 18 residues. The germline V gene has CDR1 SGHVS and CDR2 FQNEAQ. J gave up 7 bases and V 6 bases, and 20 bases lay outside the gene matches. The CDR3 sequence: CASSQTRARGGRLNEQFF. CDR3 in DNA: TGTGCCAGCAGTCAAACTAGGGCCCGGGGGGGGAGGTTGAATGAGCAGTTCTTC.

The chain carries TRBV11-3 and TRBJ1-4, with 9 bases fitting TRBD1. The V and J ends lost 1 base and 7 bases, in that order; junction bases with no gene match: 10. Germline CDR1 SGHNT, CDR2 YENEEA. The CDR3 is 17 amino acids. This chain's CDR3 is CASSLARGGTGSEKLFF. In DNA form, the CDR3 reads TGTGCCAGCAGCTTAGCCCGAGGGGGGACAGGGAGTGAAAAACTGTTTTTT.

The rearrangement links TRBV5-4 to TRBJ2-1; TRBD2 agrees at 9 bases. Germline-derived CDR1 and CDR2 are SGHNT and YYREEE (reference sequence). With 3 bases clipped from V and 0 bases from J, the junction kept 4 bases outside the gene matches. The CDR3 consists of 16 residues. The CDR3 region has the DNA TGTGCCAGCAGCTATAGCGGGAGACCCTCCTACAATGAGCAGTTCTTC. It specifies CASSYSGRPSYNEQFF. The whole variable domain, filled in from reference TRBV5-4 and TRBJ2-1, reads ETGVTQSPTHLIKTRGQQVTLRCSSQSGHNTVSWYQQALGQGPQFIFQYYREEENGRGNFPPRFSGLQFPNYSSELNVNALELDDSALYLCASSYSGRPSYNEQFFGPGTRLTVL.

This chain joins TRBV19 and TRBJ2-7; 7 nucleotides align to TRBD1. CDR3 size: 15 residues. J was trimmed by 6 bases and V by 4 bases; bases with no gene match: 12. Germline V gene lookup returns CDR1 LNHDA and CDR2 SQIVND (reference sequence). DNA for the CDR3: TGTGCCAGTAGTAAGGACGGTCTGACAGGGTTCGAGCAGTACTTC. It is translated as CASSKDGLTGFEQYF.

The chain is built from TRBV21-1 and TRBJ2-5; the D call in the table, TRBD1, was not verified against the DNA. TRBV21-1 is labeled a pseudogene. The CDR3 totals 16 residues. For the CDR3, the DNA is TGTGCCAGCAGCCAAAGGGGGACGCAGGCCAAGGAGACCCAGTACTTC. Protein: CASSQRGTQAKETQYF.

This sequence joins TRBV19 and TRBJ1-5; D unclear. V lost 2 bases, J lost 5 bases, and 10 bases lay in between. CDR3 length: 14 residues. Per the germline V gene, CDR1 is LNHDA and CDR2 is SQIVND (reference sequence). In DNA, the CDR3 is TGTGCCAGTAGTATATCGAACGGGGATCAGCCCCAGCATTTT. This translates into CASSISNGDQPQHF.

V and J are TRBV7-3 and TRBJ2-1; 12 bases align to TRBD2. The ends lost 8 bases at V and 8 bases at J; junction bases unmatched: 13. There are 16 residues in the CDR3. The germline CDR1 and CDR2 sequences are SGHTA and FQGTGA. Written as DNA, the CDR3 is TGTGCCAGCGCCGTGTCTAGCGGGAGGGCCGGCGATGAGCAGTTCTTC. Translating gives CASAVSSGRAGDEQFF.

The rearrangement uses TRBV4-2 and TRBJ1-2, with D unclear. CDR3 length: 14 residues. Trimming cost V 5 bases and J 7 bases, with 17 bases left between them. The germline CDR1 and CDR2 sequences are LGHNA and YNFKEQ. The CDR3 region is CASSGEALRGGYTF. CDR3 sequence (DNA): TGTGCCAGCAGCGGCGAGGCCCTTCGGGGTGGCTACACCTTC.

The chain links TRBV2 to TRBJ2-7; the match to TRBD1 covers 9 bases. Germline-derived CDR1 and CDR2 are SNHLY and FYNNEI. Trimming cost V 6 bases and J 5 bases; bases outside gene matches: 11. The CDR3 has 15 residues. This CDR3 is CASSKDDRGDDEQYF. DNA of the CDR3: TGTGCCAGCAGCAAAGACGACAGGGGGGATGACGAGCAGTACTTC.

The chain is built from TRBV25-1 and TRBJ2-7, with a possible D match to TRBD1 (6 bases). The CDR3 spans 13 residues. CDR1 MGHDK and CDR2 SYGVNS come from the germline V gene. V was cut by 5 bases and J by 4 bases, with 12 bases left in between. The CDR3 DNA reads TGTGCCAGCAGTAAGACAGGTAGATACGAGCAGTACTTC. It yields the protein CASSKTGRYEQYF.

CDR3 protein: CASAGRAFQPQHF. CDR3 coding DNA: TGTGCCAGTGCAGGGAGGGCCTTTCAGCCCCAGCATTTT. The chain couples TRBV19 to TRBJ1-5, with TRBD1 as a possible D gene (5 bases). Trimming cost V 8 bases and J 6 bases, with 14 bases left between them. The CDR3 is made up of 13 amino acids. In germline, CDR1 is LNHDA, CDR2 SQIVND (reference sequence).

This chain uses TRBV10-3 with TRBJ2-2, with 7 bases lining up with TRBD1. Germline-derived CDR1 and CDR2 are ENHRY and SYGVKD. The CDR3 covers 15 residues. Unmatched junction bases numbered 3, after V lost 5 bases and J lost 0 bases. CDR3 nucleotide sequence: TGTGCCATCAGTCCACAGGGGCCGAACACCGGGGAGCTGTTTTTT. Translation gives CAISPQGPNTGELFF.

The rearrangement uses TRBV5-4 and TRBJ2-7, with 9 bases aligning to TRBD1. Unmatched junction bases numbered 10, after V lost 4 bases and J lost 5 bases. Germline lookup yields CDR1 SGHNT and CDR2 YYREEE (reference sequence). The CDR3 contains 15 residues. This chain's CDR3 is CASSTVGDRVDEQYF. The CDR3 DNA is TGTGCCAGCAGCACAGTCGGGGACAGGGTTGACGAGCAGTACTTC.

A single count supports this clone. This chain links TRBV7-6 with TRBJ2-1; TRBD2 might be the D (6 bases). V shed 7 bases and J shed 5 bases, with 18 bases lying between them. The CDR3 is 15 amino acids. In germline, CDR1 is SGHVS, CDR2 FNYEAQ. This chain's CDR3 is CASTYSPGLDNEQFF. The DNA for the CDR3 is TGTGCCAGCACCTACTCCCCGGGACTTGACAATGAGCAGTTCTTC.

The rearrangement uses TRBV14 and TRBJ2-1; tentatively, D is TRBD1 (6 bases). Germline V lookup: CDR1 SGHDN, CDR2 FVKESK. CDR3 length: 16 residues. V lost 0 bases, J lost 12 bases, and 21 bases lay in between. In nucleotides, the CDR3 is TGTGCCAGCAGCCAAGATCTTGGACAGATGGCAATGGTGCAGTTCTTC. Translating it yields CASSQDLGQMAMVQFF. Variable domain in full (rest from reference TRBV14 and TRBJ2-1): EAGVTQFPSHSVIEKGQTVTLRCDPISGHDNLYWYRRVMGKEIKFLLHFVKESKQDESGMPNNRFLAERTGGTYSTLKVQPAELEDSGVYFCASSQDLGQMAMVQFFGPGTRLTVL.

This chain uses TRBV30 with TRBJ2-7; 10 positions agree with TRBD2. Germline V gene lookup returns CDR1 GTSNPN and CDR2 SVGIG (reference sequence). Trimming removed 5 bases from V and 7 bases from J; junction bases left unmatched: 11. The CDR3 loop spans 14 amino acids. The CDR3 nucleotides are TGTGCCTGGGGGAGGCCTAGCGGGAGTGGAGAGCAGTACTTC. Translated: CAWGRPSGSGEQYF. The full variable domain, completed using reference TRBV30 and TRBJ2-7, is SQTIHQWPATLVQPVGSPLSLECTVEGTSNPNLYWYRQAAGRGLQLLFYSVGIGQISSEVPQNLSASRPQDRQFILSSKKLLLSDSGFYLCAWGRPSGSGEQYFGPGTRLTVT.

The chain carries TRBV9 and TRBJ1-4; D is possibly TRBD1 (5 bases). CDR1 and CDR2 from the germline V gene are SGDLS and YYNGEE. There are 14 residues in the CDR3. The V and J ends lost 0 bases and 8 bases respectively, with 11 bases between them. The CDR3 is CASSVGTQKEKLFF. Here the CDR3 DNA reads TGTGCCAGCAGCGTAGGGACACAGAAAGAAAAACTGTTTTTT.